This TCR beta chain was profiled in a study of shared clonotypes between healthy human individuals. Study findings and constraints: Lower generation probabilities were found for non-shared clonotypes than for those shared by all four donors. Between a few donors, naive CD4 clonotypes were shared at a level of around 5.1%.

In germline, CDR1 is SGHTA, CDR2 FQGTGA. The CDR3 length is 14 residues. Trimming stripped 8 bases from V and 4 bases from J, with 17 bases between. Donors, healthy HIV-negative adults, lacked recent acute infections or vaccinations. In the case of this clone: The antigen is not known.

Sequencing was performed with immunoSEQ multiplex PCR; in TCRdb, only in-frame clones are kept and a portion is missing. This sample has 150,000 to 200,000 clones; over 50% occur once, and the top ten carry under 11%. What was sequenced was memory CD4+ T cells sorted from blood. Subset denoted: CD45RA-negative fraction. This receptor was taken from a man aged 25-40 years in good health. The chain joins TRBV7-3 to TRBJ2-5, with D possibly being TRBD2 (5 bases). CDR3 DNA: TGTGCCAGCGCCTCTTCGGTCGGGGTAGAGACCCAGTACTTC. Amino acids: CASASSVGVETQYF. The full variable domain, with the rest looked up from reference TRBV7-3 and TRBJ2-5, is GAGVSQTPSNKVTEKGKYVELRCDPISGHTALYWYRQSLGQGPEFLIYFQGTGAADDSGLPNDRFFAVRPEGSVSTLKIQRTERGDSAVYLCASASSVGVETQYFGPGTRLLVL.